This T cell receptor beta chain was sequenced in a study of blood T cell repertoires in COVID-19. Study context: Italy, Spain and the United States were the sources of the convalescent and acute COVID-19 samples. Sample material is recorded as cDNA or gDNA derived from T cells, B-cell-depleted T cells, or PBMCs.

The CDR3 loop spans 21 amino acids. Germline V gene sequence: CDR1 MDHEN, CDR2 SYDVKM. V dropped 1 base and J dropped 5 bases, with 32 bases sitting between them. How the authors handled the data: Amplification from reference gene primers served as the basis for estimated nucleated cell counts. Measured with immunoSEQ multiplex PCR; TCRdb has only the in-frame clones, and not every one. Clonal size and the V and J genes are those of that table, whereas D and trimming came from the DNA. The sample records tens of thousands of clones, roughly 85% being singletons. The sample was peripheral blood. The rearrangement uses TRBV28 and TRBJ2-5; weak D call: TRBD2 (6 bases). The TCR comes from a human donor in a cohort sampled during active COVID-19. The CDR3 is CASSLSRRAPGTGGRLETQYF. In nucleotides, the CDR3 is TGTGCCAGCAGTTTATCTAGACGGGCCCCGGGGACCGGAGGGCGGTTGGAGACCCAGTACTTC.